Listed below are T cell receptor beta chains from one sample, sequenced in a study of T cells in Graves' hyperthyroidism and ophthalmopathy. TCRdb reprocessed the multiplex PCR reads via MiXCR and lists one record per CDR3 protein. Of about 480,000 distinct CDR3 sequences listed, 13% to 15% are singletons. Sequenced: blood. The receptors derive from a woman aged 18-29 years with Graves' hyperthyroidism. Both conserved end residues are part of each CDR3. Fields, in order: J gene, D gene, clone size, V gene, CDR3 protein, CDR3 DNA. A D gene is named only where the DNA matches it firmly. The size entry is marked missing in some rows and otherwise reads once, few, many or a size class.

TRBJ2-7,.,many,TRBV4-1,CASSQEGRYEQYF,TGCGCCAGCAGCCAAGAGGGCAGATACGAGCAGTACTTC
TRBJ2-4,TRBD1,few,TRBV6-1,CASSGTALAKNIQYF,TGTGCCAGCAGCGGGACAGCCTTAGCCAAAAACATTCAGTACTTC
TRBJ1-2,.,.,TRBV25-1,CASSEWTDDGYTF,TGTGCCAGCAGTGAATGGACAGATGATGGCTACACCTTC
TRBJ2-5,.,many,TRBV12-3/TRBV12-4,CASSPTSLETQYF,TGTGCCAGCAGCCCGACTAGTTTAGAGACCCAGTACTTC
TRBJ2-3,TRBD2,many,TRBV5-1,CASRLRESRDTQYF,TGCGCCAGCAGACTGCGGGAGAGCAGAGATACGCAGTATTTT
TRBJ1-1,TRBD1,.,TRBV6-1,CANTQGADTEAFF,TGTGCTAACACGCAGGGGGCAGACACTGAAGCTTTCTTT
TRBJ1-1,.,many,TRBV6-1,CASDGTYKAFF,TGTGCCAGCGATGGGACTTACAAAGCTTTCTTT
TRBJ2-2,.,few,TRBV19,CASKKGFSGELFF,TGTGCCAGTAAAAAGGGGTTCTCCGGGGAGCTGTTTTTT
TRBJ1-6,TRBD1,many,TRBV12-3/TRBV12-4,CASSPRQGASPLHF,TGTGCCAGCAGCCCCCGACAGGGGGCTTCACCCCTCCACTTT
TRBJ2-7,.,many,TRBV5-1,CASSLEPGVNYEQYF,TGCGCCAGCAGCTTGGAGCCGGGCGTGAACTACGAGCAGTACTTC
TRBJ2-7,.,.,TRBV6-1,CASSEVSHAREQYF,TGTGCCAGCAGTGAAGTAAGTCATGCCCGAGAGCAGTACTTC
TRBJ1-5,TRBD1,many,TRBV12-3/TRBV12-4,CASSRGIQGAQPQHF,TGTGCCAGCAGCCGAGGCATACAGGGGGCTCAGCCCCAGCATTTT
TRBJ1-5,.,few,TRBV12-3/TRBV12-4,CASSLPGQINNQPQHF,TGTGCCAGCAGTTTGCCAGGACAAATAAACAATCAGCCCCAGCATTTT
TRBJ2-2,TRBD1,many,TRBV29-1,CSVAGGTGELFF,TGCAGCGTTGCAGGGGGAACCGGGGAGCTGTTTTTT
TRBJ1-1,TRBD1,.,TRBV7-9,CASSLQGGYTEAFF,TGTGCCAGCAGCCTACAGGGGGGGTACACTGAAGCTTTCTTT
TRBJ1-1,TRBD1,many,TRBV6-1,CASSAPGQGAAAFF,TGTGCCAGCAGCGCACCGGGACAGGGGGCGGCAGCTTTCTTT
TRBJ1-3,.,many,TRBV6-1,CASREIPDGFSGNTIYF,TGTGCCAGTCGTGAGATCCCGGACGGCTTCTCTGGAAACACCATATATTTT
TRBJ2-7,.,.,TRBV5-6,CASSLWGPAYEQYF,TGTGCCAGCAGCTTATGGGGACCAGCCTACGAGCAGTACTTC
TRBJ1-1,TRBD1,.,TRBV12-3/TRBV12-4,CASSGTGGLRGEAFF,TGTGCCAGCAGTGGGACAGGGGGCCTTCGGGGTGAAGCTTTCTTT
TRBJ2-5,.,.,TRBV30,CAWSVSPETQYF,TGTGCCTGGAGTGTAAGTCCAGAGACCCAGTACTTC
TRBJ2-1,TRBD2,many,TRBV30,CAWTSGSLYNEQFF,TGTGCCTGGACTAGCGGGAGCCTATACAATGAGCAGTTCTTC
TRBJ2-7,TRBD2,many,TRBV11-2,CASSLPPGPSGSRFYEQYF,TGTGCCAGCAGCTTACCCCCCGGTCCTAGCGGTTCAAGATTTTACGAGCAGTACTTC
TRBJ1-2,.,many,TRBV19,CASSIAPDFYGYTF,TGTGCCAGTAGTATAGCCCCGGATTTCTATGGCTACACCTTC
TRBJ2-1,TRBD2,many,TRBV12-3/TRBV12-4,CASRLAGGVDEQFF,TGTGCCAGCAGACTAGCGGGAGGAGTGGATGAGCAGTTCTTC
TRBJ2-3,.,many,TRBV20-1,CSARGSGRRTDTQYF,TGCAGTGCTAGAGGCTCGGGACGGCGCACAGATACGCAGTATTTT
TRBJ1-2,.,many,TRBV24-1,CATSDLKRSDGYTF,TGTGCCACCAGTGATTTGAAAAGGTCTGATGGCTACACCTTC
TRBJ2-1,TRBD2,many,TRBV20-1,CSVELAEQFF,TGCAGTGTAGAACTAGCGGAGCAGTTCTTC
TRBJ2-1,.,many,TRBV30,CAWSRRRGGGNEQFF,TGTGCCTGGAGCCGCCGGAGGGGAGGAGGCAATGAGCAGTTCTTC
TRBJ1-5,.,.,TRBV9,CASSAGHDNQPQHF,TGTGCCAGCAGCGCGGGACACGACAATCAGCCCCAGCATTTT
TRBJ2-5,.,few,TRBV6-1,CASKSPGPPETQYF,TGTGCCAGCAAGTCCCCGGGACCCCCAGAGACCCAGTACTTC
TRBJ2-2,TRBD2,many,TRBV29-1,CSATGTSGLTNTGELFF,TGCAGCGCAACCGGGACTAGCGGGCTTACGAACACCGGGGAGCTGTTTTTT
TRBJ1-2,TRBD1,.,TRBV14,CASSQQDRGVYGYTF,TGTGCCAGCAGCCAACAGGACAGGGGGGTCTATGGCTACACCTTC
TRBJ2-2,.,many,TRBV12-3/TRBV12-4,CASSPSSGRRDTGELFF,TGTGCCAGCAGTCCGAGTTCCGGACGAAGGGACACCGGGGAGCTGTTTTTT
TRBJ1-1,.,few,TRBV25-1,CASSDPGQVGDTEAFF,TGTGCCAGCAGTGATCCGGGGCAGGTCGGGGACACTGAAGCTTTCTTT
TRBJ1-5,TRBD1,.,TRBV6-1,CASTLGRTGGQPQHF,TGTGCCAGCACCCTCGGGCGGACAGGGGGTCAGCCCCAGCATTTT
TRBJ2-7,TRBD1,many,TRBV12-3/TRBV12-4,CASSKTGTGTTAQYF,TGTGCCAGCAGCAAGACCGGGACAGGGACAACGGCGCAGTACTTC
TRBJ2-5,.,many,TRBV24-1,CATSDPLAGETQYF,TGTGCCACCAGTGATCCCCTGGCGGGAGAGACCCAGTACTTC
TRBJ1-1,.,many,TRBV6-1,CASSPDRYEAFF,TGTGCCAGCAGTCCCGACAGATATGAAGCTTTCTTT
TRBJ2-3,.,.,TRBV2,CASSIGVGGTDTQYF,TGTGCCAGCAGTATCGGAGTAGGGGGGACAGATACGCAGTATTTT
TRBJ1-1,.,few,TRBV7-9,CASSSIGGGTEAFF,TGTGCCAGCAGCTCAATAGGGGGGGGCACTGAAGCTTTCTTT
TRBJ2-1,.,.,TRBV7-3,CARRVAEQFF,TGTGCCAGGCGGGTTGCGGAGCAGTTCTTC